A single sample is the source of the 13 T cell receptor beta chains below, sequenced in a study of pediatric ulcerative colitis. Profiled with immunoSEQ multiplex PCR; TCRdb holds only in-frame clones, not every one. Counted here are over 15,000 clones, about two thirds occurring once; the ten biggest clones make up about 3%. During colonoscopy, one to two rectal pinch biopsies were collected. The sequencing input was gut tissue. The receptors come from a girl aged 10 to 17 with moderate ulcerative colitis.

The V and J genes are TRBV5-1 and TRBJ2-1, with 9 bases matching TRBD1. CDR1 SGHRS and CDR2 YFSETQ come from the germline V gene. V was pared by 3 bases and J by 8 bases, with 9 bases of the junction left unmatched. There are 15 residues in the CDR3. The CDR3, as DNA: TGCGCCAGCAGCTCCATACAGGGGGCACGGTATGAGCAGTTCTTC. It encodes CASSSIQGARYEQFF.

About this clone: At one of its ends the junction is not consistent with the germline gene, which may arise from a read error. The chain employs TRBV7-7 and TRBJ2-3, with 13 positions matching TRBD2. This CDR3 spans 18 amino acids. Germline V gives CDR1 SSHAT, CDR2 FNYEAQ (reference sequence). The CDR3 coding sequence is TGTGCTAGCAGCGCTAAGCGACTAGCGGGGGGCGGGATTGATACGCAGTATTTT. It specifies CASSAKRLAGGGIDTQYF. The whole variable domain, filled in from reference TRBV7-7 and TRBJ2-3, reads GAGVSQSPRYKVTKRGQDVTLRCDPISSHATLYWYQQALGQGPEFLTYFNYEAQPDKSGLPSDRFSAERPEGSISTLTIQRTEQRDSAMYRCASSAKRLAGGGIDTQYFGPGTRLTVL.

The chain carries TRBV6-1 and TRBJ1-1; the match to TRBD1 covers 7 bases. There are 14 residues in the CDR3. Germline CDR1 is MNHNS and CDR2 is SASEGT. Trimming cost V 7 bases and J 0 bases; bases outside gene matches: 5. CDR3 coding DNA: TGTGCCAGCAAGCGACAGGGCATGAACACTGAAGCTTTCTTT. This codes for CASKRQGMNTEAFF.

The chain uses TRBV5-4 and TRBJ2-5, with 16 bases matching TRBD2. Germline assignment: CDR1 SGHNT and CDR2 YYREEE (reference sequence). Trimming cost V 4 bases and J 0 bases; bases outside gene matches: 9. The CDR3 spans 19 residues. CDR3 sequence: CASSGSGTSGGANQETQYF. In DNA, the CDR3 is TGTGCCAGCAGCGGAAGCGGGACTAGCGGGGGGGCAAACCAAGAGACCCAGTACTTC.

This chain connects TRBV7-3 to TRBJ2-7; unclear D gene. The CDR3 has 13 amino acids. The germline V gene has CDR1 SGHTA and CDR2 FQGTGA. Trimming removed 4 bases from V and 6 bases from J, with 13 bases in between. Here the CDR3 DNA reads TGTGCCAGCAGCTCCACCCGCTTTAGCGAGCAGTACTTC. Amino acid sequence: CASSSTRFSEQYF.

The gene calls are TRBV5-1 and TRBJ1-6; D gene uncertain. The CDR3 is 14 residues long. Between the trimmed V and J ends, which lost 4 bases and 6 bases, there was a span of 11 bases. Germline-derived CDR1 and CDR2 are SGHRS and YFSETQ. The CDR3 nucleotides are TGCGCCAGCAGCAAAGACGGCCTTAATTCACCCCTCCACTTT. Translating gives CASSKDGLNSPLHF. The full variable domain, with the rest looked up from reference TRBV5-1 and TRBJ1-6, is KAGVTQTPRYLIKTRGQQVTLSCSPISGHRSVSWYQQTPGQGLQFLFEYFSETQRNKGNFPGRFSGRQFSNSRSEMNVSTLELGDSALYLCASSKDGLNSPLHFGNGTRLTVT.

V is TRBV5-4 and J is TRBJ2-7; TRBD1 is a possible D gene (6 bases). Per germline, CDR1 SGHNT and CDR2 YYREEE (reference sequence). This CDR3 has 15 amino acids. V lost 9 bases and J lost 0, with 19 bases in between. The CDR3 DNA reads TGTGCCACCTCCCAACAGGGCCCGAGCTCCTACGAGCAGTACTTC. This encodes CATSQQGPSSYEQYF. Full variable domain (missing parts from reference TRBV5-4 and TRBJ2-7): ETGVTQSPTHLIKTRGQQVTLRCSSQSGHNTVSWYQQALGQGPQFIFQYYREEENGRGNFPPRFSGLQFPNYSSELNVNALELDDSALYLCATSQQGPSSYEQYFGPGTRLTVT.

The rearrangement links TRBV6-6 to TRBJ1-2, with TRBD1 as a possible D gene (5 bases). Germline lookup yields CDR1 MNHNY and CDR2 SVGAGI (reference sequence). The CDR3 is 14 residues long. V was pared by 5 bases and J by 6 bases, with 16 bases between. The CDR3 loop is CASSPQSGAHGYTF. The CDR3 DNA reads as TGTGCCAGCAGTCCACAGTCCGGGGCGCATGGCTACACCTTC.

The chain is built from TRBV6-1 and TRBJ2-4, with D tentatively TRBD1 (5 bases). V dropped 4 bases and J dropped 0 bases, with 13 bases sitting between them. The CDR3 is made up of 16 amino acids. CDR1 is MNHNS, CDR2 SASEGT, per germline. The CDR3 sequence: CASSGWQGKAKNIQYF. DNA for the CDR3: TGTGCCAGCAGTGGGTGGCAGGGTAAAGCCAAAAACATTCAGTACTTC.

The chain joins TRBV7-9 to TRBJ2-1; tentative D call: TRBD2 (5 bases). This CDR3 spans 15 amino acids. CDR1 and CDR2 (germline): SEHNR, FQNEAQ (reference sequence). V lost 6 bases and J lost 0, with 12 bases in between. The CDR3 here is CASSPPGSSYNEQFF. Written as DNA, the CDR3 is TGTGCCAGCAGTCCCCCTGGGAGCTCCTACAATGAGCAGTTCTTC.

This clone was observed a single time. This chain connects TRBV6-4 to TRBJ2-1; 10 bases match TRBD2. V was clipped by 6 bases and J by 4 bases; unmatched bases: 9. Germline-derived CDR1 and CDR2 are MRHNA and SNTAGT. The CDR3 consists of 16 residues. The CDR3 nucleotides read TGTGCCAGCAGGATGGAAGCGGGAGGGGGGTACAATGAGCAGTTCTTC. Residues: CASRMEAGGGYNEQFF.

This sequence joins TRBV5-4 and TRBJ2-5; tentative D call: TRBD1 (6 bases). The CDR3 totals 14 residues. Germline values: CDR1 SGHNT, CDR2 YYREEE (reference sequence). The V end lost 0 bases, the J end lost 5 bases, and 11 bases lay between the germline ends. The CDR3 reads CASSLERGKETQYF. CDR3 DNA: TGTGCCAGCAGCTTGGAGAGGGGGAAGGAGACCCAGTACTTC.

As concerns this clone: Other DNA sequences of this sample code for an identical CDR3. The V and J genes are TRBV28 and TRBJ1-4; 8 nucleotides line up with TRBD1. This CDR3 spans 15 amino acids. With V trimmed by 2 bases and J by 4 bases, 3 bases remained unmatched. Germline values: CDR1 MDHEN, CDR2 SYDVKM. DNA for the CDR3: TGTGCCAGCAGTTTACCCGGACAGGGTAATGAAAAACTGTTTTTT. This translates into CASSLPGQGNEKLFF.